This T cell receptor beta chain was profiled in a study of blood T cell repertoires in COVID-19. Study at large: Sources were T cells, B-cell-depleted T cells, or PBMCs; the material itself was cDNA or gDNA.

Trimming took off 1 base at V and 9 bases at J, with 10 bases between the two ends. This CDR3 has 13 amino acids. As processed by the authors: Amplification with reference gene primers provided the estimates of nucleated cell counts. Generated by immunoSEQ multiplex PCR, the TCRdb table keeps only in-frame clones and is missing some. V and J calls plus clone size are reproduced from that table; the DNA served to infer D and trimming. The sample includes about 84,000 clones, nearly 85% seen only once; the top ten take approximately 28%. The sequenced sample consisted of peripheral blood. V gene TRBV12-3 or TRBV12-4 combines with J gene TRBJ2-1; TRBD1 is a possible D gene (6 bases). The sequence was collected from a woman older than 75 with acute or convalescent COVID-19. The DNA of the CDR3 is TGTGCCAGCAGTTTAGGACAGGACCTTGAGCAGTTCTTC. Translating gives CASSLGQDLEQFF.